This TCR beta chain came from a study of cytomegalovirus exposure and HLA in healthy donors. 60 Vbeta and 13 Jbeta primers were used in PCR. Libraries were prepared by immunoSEQ multiplex PCR; TCRdb keeps only in-frame clonotypes and omits some of them. The profile covers over 150,000 clones, with around 75% appearing a single time and roughly 7.7% taken by the ten largest. This CDR3 spans 14 amino acids. V lost 7 bases, J lost 8 bases, and 10 bases stayed unmatched. The germline V gene encodes CDR1 SGHRS and CDR2 YFSETQ. This rearrangement joins TRBV5-1 to TRBJ2-1; the match to TRBD2 covers 9 bases. This TCR came from a man aged 25-45 years in good health and CMV-seropositive. Sequencing used PBMCs. The chain's CDR3 is CASYRGRALDEQFF. CDR3 nucleotides: TGCGCCAGCTACCGCGGGAGGGCCCTCGATGAGCAGTTCTTC.